Sequencing of this T cell receptor beta chain was carried out in a study of beta chain features in type 1 diabetes. Study results and caveats: Cells carrying high TCR expression could end up over-represented when cDNA is sequenced. Among patients with Type 1 diabetes, TCRB CDR3s were moderately but significantly shorter in every one of the four CD4+ subsets.

Averaging about 100 mL, one heparinised blood draw was given by each donor. This clone was seen a handful of times. Its antigen is unidentified. As every portion of the isolated RNA was reverse transcribed, the sequencing read expressed TCRB transcripts. Data came from immunoSEQ multiplex PCR; TCRdb stores just in-frame clones and leaves some out. The sample lists about 740,000 clones; 10% to 15% were seen once. This receptor was obtained from a man aged 18 to 35 with type 1 diabetes. Sequenced sample: naive CD4+ T cells from blood.

Here the CDR3 DNA reads TGTGCCAGCAGGGTAGCGGGGGGCAATGAGCAGTTCTTC. Protein product: CASRVAGGNEQFF. The chain employs TRBV7-2 and TRBJ2-1; 10 positions match TRBD2. The V gene's germline CDR1 is SGHTA and CDR2 FQGNSA. This CDR3 contains 13 residues. V shed 6 bases, J shed 6 bases, and the junction held 2 bases outside the gene matches.